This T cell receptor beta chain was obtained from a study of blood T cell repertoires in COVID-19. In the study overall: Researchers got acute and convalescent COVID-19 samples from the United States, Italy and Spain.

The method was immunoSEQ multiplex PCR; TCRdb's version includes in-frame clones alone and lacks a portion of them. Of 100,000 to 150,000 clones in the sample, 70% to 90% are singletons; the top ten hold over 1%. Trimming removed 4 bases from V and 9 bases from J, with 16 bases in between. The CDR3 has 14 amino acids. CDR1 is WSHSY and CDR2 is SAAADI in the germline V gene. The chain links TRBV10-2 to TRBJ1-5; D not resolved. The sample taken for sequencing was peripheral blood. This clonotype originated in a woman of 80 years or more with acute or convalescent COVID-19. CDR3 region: CASSAGDPRRPQHF. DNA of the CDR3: TGCGCCAGCAGTGCCGGAGACCCAAGGAGGCCCCAGCATTTT.